Listed below are T cell receptor beta chains from one sample, sequenced in a study of monozygotic twins with cystic fibrosis. TCRdb's table, derived via immunoSEQ multiplex PCR, lists solely in-frame clones and lacks some. The sample shows fewer than 15,000 clones, roughly 98% of them seen only once. The source material was blood. The receptors were gathered from a girl aged 2 to 9 with cystic fibrosis. Each CDR3 is given with its conserved first and last residue. Each record gives: D gene, J gene, V gene, clone size, CDR3 protein, CDR3 DNA. D genes are given only for firm matches. Size is omitted from some rows. Given values are once, few, many or a class for expanded clones.

-	TRBJ1-2	TRBV28	-	CASTVDGYGYTF	TGTGCCAGCACCGTCGATGGCTATGGCTACACCTTC
-	TRBJ2-7	TRBV5-1	-	CASSLAGAGGGEQYF	TGCGCCAGCAGCTTGGCCGGGGCAGGGGGAGGCGAGCAGTACTTC
-	TRBJ2-7	TRBV4-3	-	CASSQDMGLSYEQYF	TGCGCCAGCAGCCAAGATATGGGACTTTCCTACGAGCAGTACTTC
-	TRBJ1-2	TRBV10-3	-	CAISTDRLYGYTF	TGTGCCATCAGTACCGACCGGCTCTATGGCTACACCTTC
-	TRBJ1-2	TRBV4-1	-	CASSQALVANYGYTF	TGCGCCAGCAGCCAAGCCCTGGTAGCTAACTATGGCTACACCTTC
-	TRBJ1-5	TRBV9	-	CASSVAGPSNQPQHF	TGTGCCAGCAGCGTAGCAGGGCCTAGCAATCAGCCCCAGCATTTT
-	TRBJ2-1	TRBV6-5	-	CASSYSPQGPYNEQFF	TGTGCCAGCAGTTACTCCCCGCAGGGACCGTACAATGAGCAGTTCTTC
TRBD2	TRBJ2-2	TRBV7-2	-	CASSFRTSGRRGGELFF	TGTGCCAGCAGCTTTAGGACTAGCGGGCGGCGGGGCGGGGAGCTGTTTTTT
TRBD2	TRBJ2-1	TRBV5-4	-	CASSLALAGGPNNEQFF	TGTGCCAGCAGCTTGGCCCTAGCGGGAGGCCCGAACAATGAGCAGTTCTTC
-	TRBJ2-3	TRBV7-9	-	CASSLEGLSAQYF	TGTGCCAGCAGCTTAGAAGGGTTAAGTGCGCAGTATTTT
TRBD1	TRBJ1-1	TRBV6-5	-	CASSLTGGNTEAFF	TGTGCCAGCAGTCTGACAGGGGGGAACACTGAAGCTTTCTTT
-	TRBJ1-2	TRBV7-4	-	CASSLSGANPPYTF	TGTGCCAGCAGCTTAAGTGGGGCCAACCCCCCGTACACCTTC
-	TRBJ1-1	TRBV10-3	-	CAARVWGRAFF	TGTGCCGCCCGCGTTTGGGGAAGAGCTTTCTTT
-	TRBJ1-2	TRBV6-5	-	CASSYSKAFRSSGYTF	TGTGCCAGCAGTTACTCGAAAGCTTTTAGATCCTCCGGCTACACCTTC
TRBD1	TRBJ2-7	TRBV5-1	-	CASSLKQGAYEQYF	TGCGCCAGCAGCCTAAAACAGGGGGCCTACGAGCAGTACTTC
TRBD1	TRBJ2-3	TRBV29-1	-	CSVEARGQGDTQYF	TGCAGCGTTGAGGCCAGGGGGCAGGGAGATACGCAGTATTTT
-	TRBJ2-3	TRBV7-2	-	CASSLAGMTDTQYF	TGTGCCAGCAGCTTAGCCGGGATGACAGATACGCAGTATTTT
TRBD1	TRBJ1-5	TRBV19	-	CASSLRDRASNQPQHF	TGTGCCAGTAGTCTAAGGGACAGGGCAAGCAATCAGCCCCAGCATTTT
TRBD1	TRBJ1-2	TRBV7-2	-	CASSSDRANYGYTF	TGTGCCAGCAGCTCGGACAGGGCTAACTATGGCTACACCTTC
TRBD2	TRBJ2-1	TRBV27	-	CASSLLASGSSYNEQFF	TGTGCCAGCAGTTTATTGGCTAGCGGGAGCTCCTACAATGAGCAGTTCTTC
TRBD1	TRBJ1-3	TRBV19	-	CASSMSTGTGRNTIYF	TGTGCCAGTAGTATGTCGACCGGGACAGGGCGAAACACCATATATTTT
-	TRBJ1-2	TRBV5-1	-	CASSLARDGGSYGYTF	TGCGCCAGCAGCTTGGCTCGGGACGGAGGTTCCTATGGCTACACCTTC
-	TRBJ1-1	TRBV5-1	-	CASSLGAGTEAFF	TGCGCCAGCAGCTTGGGGGCTGGAACTGAAGCTTTCTTT
-	TRBJ2-5	TRBV30	-	CAWSVQGQTQYF	TGTGCCTGGAGTGTACAGGGCCAGACCCAGTACTTC
-	TRBJ2-3	TRBV6-6	-	CASSYSDYSLTDTQYF	TGTGCCAGCAGTTACTCGGACTACTCCCTCACAGATACGCAGTATTTT
TRBD2	TRBJ2-3	TRBV5-1	-	CASSLTSGVAGTQYF	TGCGCCAGCAGCTTAACTAGCGGGGTGGCAGGTACGCAGTATTTT
-	TRBJ1-2	TRBV6-1	-	CASGTVRGYTF	TGTGCCAGCGGAACAGTTCGGGGCTACACCTTC
-	TRBJ2-5	TRBV19	-	CASSILGGQETQYF	TGTGCCAGTAGTATTCTGGGGGGACAAGAGACCCAGTACTTC
-	TRBJ2-2	TRBV5-6	-	CASSLGSGTFTGELFF	TGTGCCAGCAGCTTGGGGTCGGGGACTTTCACCGGGGAGCTGTTTTTT
-	TRBJ2-6	TRBV13	-	CASSRTLVSGANVLTF	TGTGCCAGCAGCCGTACCTTGGTCTCTGGGGCCAACGTCCTGACTTTC
-	TRBJ1-1	TRBV13	once	CASSSRRYTEAFF	TGTGCCAGCAGCTCGAGGCGATACACTGAAGCTTTCTTT
TRBD1	TRBJ2-2	TRBV30	-	CAWSVEGTALTGELFF	TGTGCCTGGAGTGTAGAAGGGACAGCCCTCACCGGGGAGCTGTTTTTT
-	TRBJ2-5	TRBV5-5	-	CASSFDGPQETQYF	TGTGCCAGCAGCTTCGACGGTCCGCAAGAGACCCAGTACTTC
-	TRBJ2-1	TRBV29-1	once	CSVEAGAVDEQFF	TGCAGCGTTGAAGCAGGGGCGGTCGATGAGCAGTTCTTC
-	TRBJ2-7	TRBV10-3	-	CAISLDWTETYEQYF	TGTGCCATCAGTCTAGATTGGACAGAGACCTACGAGCAGTACTTC
-	TRBJ1-1	TRBV29-1	-	CSVGPGWGMNTEAFF	TGCAGCGTTGGGCCTGGGTGGGGAATGAACACTGAAGCTTTCTTT
-	TRBJ2-7	TRBV5-1	-	CASSLRGDSSYEQYF	TGCGCCAGCAGCTTGAGGGGCGACAGCTCCTACGAGCAGTACTTC
TRBD1	TRBJ1-1	TRBV2	-	CASSGRDRLNLNTEAFF	TGTGCCAGCAGTGGCAGGGACAGGCTAAACTTGAACACTGAAGCTTTCTTT
-	TRBJ2-2	TRBV30	-	CAWTGTGNTGELFF	TGTGCCTGGACTGGTACAGGGAACACCGGGGAGCTGTTTTTT
TRBD1	TRBJ1-2	TRBV28	-	CASSGTGEGYTF	TGTGCCAGCAGCGGGACAGGGGAAGGCTACACCTTC
TRBD1	TRBJ1-1	TRBV4-1	once	CASSQVWLRGPTEAFF	TGCGCCAGCAGCCAAGTCTGGCTCAGGGGGCCCACTGAAGCTTTCTTT
TRBD1	TRBJ1-1	TRBV7-2	-	CASSRQGWRTEAFF	TGTGCCAGCAGCCGACAGGGGTGGAGAACTGAAGCTTTCTTT
-	TRBJ1-2	TRBV30	-	CAWSGLYGYTF	TGTGCCTGGAGTGGACTCTATGGCTACACCTTC
-	TRBJ1-3	TRBV19	-	CASSIISGNTIYF	TGTGCCAGTAGTATAATTTCCGGAAACACCATATATTTT
TRBD2	TRBJ2-7	TRBV10-3	-	CAISESKGSGPSYEQYF	TGTGCCATCAGTGAGTCGAAGGGTAGCGGGCCCTCCTACGAGCAGTACTTC
-	TRBJ1-2	TRBV2	-	CASSERPGAHGYTF	TGTGCCAGCAGTGAAAGGCCGGGAGCCCATGGCTACACCTTC
TRBD1	TRBJ2-7	TRBV11-2	-	CASSLGDRYEQYF	TGTGCCAGCAGCTTAGGGGACAGATACGAGCAGTACTTC
TRBD2	TRBJ2-5	TRBV6-5	-	CASSFAGEQYF	TGTGCCAGCAGCTTCGCGGGAGAGCAGTACTTC
TRBD2	TRBJ2-7	TRBV11-2	-	CASSLKRTSGSWYYEQYF	TGTGCCAGCAGCTTAAAAAGGACTAGCGGGTCCTGGTACTACGAGCAGTACTTC
TRBD1	TRBJ2-7	TRBV15	-	CATSRDLAGGSYEQYF	TGTGCCACCAGCAGAGATCTGGCAGGGGGCTCCTACGAGCAGTACTTC
-	TRBJ1-4	TRBV6-6	-	CASSLTAVGWDEKLFF	TGTGCCAGCAGTTTGACCGCGGTGGGATGGGATGAAAAACTGTTTTTT
-	TRBJ1-1	TRBV6-5	-	CASSSPHENTEAFF	TGTGCCAGCAGTTCCCCCCACGAGAACACTGAAGCTTTCTTT
-	TRBJ2-4	TRBV4-1	-	CASSQDTPEKSSQYF	TGCGCCAGCAGCCAAGATACACCTGAAAAGTCTAGTCAGTACTTC
-	TRBJ2-7	TRBV4-1	once	CASSQTGEWGTYEQYF	TGCGCCAGCAGCCAAACGGGTGAGTGGGGGACCTACGAGCAGTACTTC
-	TRBJ2-5	TRBV7-2	-	CASSLYQETQYF	TGTGCCAGCAGCTTATATCAAGAGACCCAGTACTTC
-	TRBJ2-2	TRBV27	-	CASSLSATNTGELFF	TGTGCCAGCAGTTTAAGCGCCACGAACACCGGGGAGCTGTTTTTT
TRBD2	TRBJ2-7	TRBV5-6	-	CASSSVGWLAGNPYEQYF	TGTGCCAGCAGCTCCGTGGGGTGGCTAGCGGGGAATCCCTACGAGCAGTACTTC
-	TRBJ1-2	TRBV28	-	CASLTSYGYTF	TGTGCCAGCCTGACCTCCTATGGCTACACCTTC
TRBD1	TRBJ2-1	TRBV2	-	CASTLQPTGTGDNEQFF	TGTGCCAGCACCTTGCAGCCCACCGGGACAGGGGACAATGAGCAGTTCTTC